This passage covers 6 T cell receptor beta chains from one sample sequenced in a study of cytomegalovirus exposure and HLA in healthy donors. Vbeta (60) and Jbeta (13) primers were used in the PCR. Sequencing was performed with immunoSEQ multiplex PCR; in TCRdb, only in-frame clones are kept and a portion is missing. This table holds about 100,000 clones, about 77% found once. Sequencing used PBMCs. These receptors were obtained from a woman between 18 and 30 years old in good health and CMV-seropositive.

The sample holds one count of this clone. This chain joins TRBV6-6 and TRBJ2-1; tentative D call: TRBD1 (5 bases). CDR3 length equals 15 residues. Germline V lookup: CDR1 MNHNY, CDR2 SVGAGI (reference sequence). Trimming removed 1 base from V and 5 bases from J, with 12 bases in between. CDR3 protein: CASSYFQGTHNEQFF. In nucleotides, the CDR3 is TGTGCCAGCAGTTACTTCCAGGGTACCCACAATGAGCAGTTCTTC.

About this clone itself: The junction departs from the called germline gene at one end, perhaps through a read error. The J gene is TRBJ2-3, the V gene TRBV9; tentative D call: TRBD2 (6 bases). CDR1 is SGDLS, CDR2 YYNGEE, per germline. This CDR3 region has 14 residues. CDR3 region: CTSTPSERVDTQYF. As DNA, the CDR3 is TGTACCAGCACCCCTAGCGAGAGGGTAGATACGCAGTATTTT.

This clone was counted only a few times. The DNA of the CDR3 is TGCGCCAGCAGCGACAAAGCGGGAGTGGGGTTCGGTGAGCAGTTCTTC. Amino acids: CASSDKAGVGFGEQFF. J is TRBJ2-1 and V is TRBV5-1, with TRBD2 matching over 8 bases. The CDR3 extends over 16 amino acids. Germline loops: CDR1 SGHRS, CDR2 YFSETQ. V was pared by 4 bases and J by 9 bases, with 15 bases of the junction left unmatched.

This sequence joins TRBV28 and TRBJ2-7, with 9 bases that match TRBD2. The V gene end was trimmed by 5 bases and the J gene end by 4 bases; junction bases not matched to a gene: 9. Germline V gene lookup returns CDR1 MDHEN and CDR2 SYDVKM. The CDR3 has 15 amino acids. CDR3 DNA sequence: TGTGCCAGCAGTCTCCCGGGACTAGCAATGTACGAGCAGTACTTC. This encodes CASSLPGLAMYEQYF.

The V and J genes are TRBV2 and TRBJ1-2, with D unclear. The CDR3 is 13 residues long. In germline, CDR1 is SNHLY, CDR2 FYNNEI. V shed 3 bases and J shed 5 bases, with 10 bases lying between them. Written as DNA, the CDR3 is TGTGCCAGCAGTGAGAACAGCTTTTATGGCTACACCTTC. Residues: CASSENSFYGYTF. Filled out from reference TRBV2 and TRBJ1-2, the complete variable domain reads EPEVTQTPSHQVTQMGQEVILRCVPISNHLYFYWYRQILGQKVEFLVSFYNNEISEKSEIFDDQFSVERPDGSNFTLKIRSTKLEDSAMYFCASSENSFYGYTFGSGTRLTVV.

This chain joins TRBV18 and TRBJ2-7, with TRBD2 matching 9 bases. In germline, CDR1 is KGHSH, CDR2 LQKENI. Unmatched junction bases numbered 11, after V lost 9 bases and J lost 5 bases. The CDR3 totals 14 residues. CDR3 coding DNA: TGTGCCAGTTCGGGAGCTAGCGGGATTCACGAGCAGTACTTC. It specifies CASSGASGIHEQYF.